The clone carrying this T cell receptor beta chain showed up just a few times. What it binds is unknown. The record originates from a study of T-cell reconstitution after alpha-beta-depleted transplantation in children. V lost 3 bases to trimming and J lost 4 bases; unmatched junction nucleotides: 9. Germline CDR1 reads SNHLY; CDR2 reads FYNNEI. The CDR3 is 15 amino acids. Study-wide results and limits: From newly produced T cells came most of the T-cell counts and diversity one year after transplant.

Unique molecular identifiers were incorporated when the TCRbeta library was constructed. TCRdb fed the PCR reads into MiXCR, producing one record per CDR3 protein. Counted here are 300,000 to 350,000 distinct CDR3 sequences, 16% occurring once; the ten biggest clones make up just over 40%. This TCR was sampled from a male patient under 10 years old who had a stem cell transplant for acute lymphoblastic leukemia, so the T cells may come from the graft donor. The sequences come from PBMCs, mostly from graft donor cells, collected 360 days after TCRalphabeta/CD19-depleted stem cell transplant. The chain employs TRBV2 and TRBJ2-7; 7 nucleotides agree with TRBD2. The CDR3 here is CASSDRTSSGYEQYF. The CDR3, as DNA: TGTGCCAGCAGTGATCGGACTAGTAGTGGATACGAGCAGTACTTC.